A single sample is the source of the 12 T cell receptor beta chains below, sequenced in a study of identical twins. One entry per CDR3 protein, called by TCRdb with MiXCR from the 5' RACE reads. The sample shows about 490,000 distinct CDR3 sequences, 15% of them seen only once. These data were likewise used in another study, on yellow fever vaccine responses in identical twins.

The sample consisted of CD4+ T cells sorted from blood. All receptors come from a woman under 30 in good health.

This clonotype occurred a few times. CDR3 bases: TGTGCCAGCAGCCGACAAGGTCGTGCCACGAACACCGGGGAGCTGTTTTTT. It yields the protein CASSRQGRATNTGELFF. The chain employs TRBV7-8 and TRBJ2-2; D is undetermined. Trimming cost V 5 bases and J 0 bases, with 16 bases left between them. CDR1 and CDR2 from the germline V gene are SGHVS and FQNEAQ. The length of the CDR3 is 17 residues.

The chain has TRBV7-2 and TRBJ2-5, with 8 bases lining up with TRBD1. Looked up from germline, CDR1 is SGHTA and CDR2 is FQGNSA. V dropped 0 bases and J dropped 2; count of bases not matched to a gene: 11. The CDR3 spans 18 residues. As DNA, the CDR3 is TGTGCCAGCAGCTTAGCGGGGACCCGGACAGGGCTACAAGAGACCCAGTACTTC. Protein sequence: CASSLAGTRTGLQETQYF.

This clonotype was counted between two and nine times. The chain uses TRBV20-1 and TRBJ1-5; 7 nucleotides agree with TRBD1. The CDR3 loop spans 13 amino acids. The germline gives CDR1 DFQATT, CDR2 SNEGSKA (reference sequence). After removal of 8 bases from V and 3 bases from J, the junction contained 7 bases not matched to a gene. Here the CDR3 DNA reads TGCAGTAGACAGGGCTCTTCCAATCAGCCCCAGCATTTT. This codes for CSRQGSSNQPQHF.

V gene TRBV6-2 or TRBV6-3 combines with J gene TRBJ2-2; TRBD2 aligns across 8 bases. This CDR3 has 19 amino acids. V shed 2 bases and J 2 bases; nucleotides not matched to a gene: 13. Germline lookup yields CDR1 MNHEY and CDR2 SVGEGT. The CDR3 bases are TGTGCCAGCAGTTACAGTACCGGGACTAGACTAATAAACACCGGGGAGCTGTTTTTT. Translated, it gives CASSYSTGTRLINTGELFF.

This clonotype was detected ten times or more. The chain recombines TRBV29-1 with TRBJ2-7, with TRBD1 matching 7 bases. There are 13 residues in the CDR3. CDR1 is SQVTM, CDR2 ANQGSEA, per germline. With 7 bases clipped from V and 0 bases from J, the junction kept 6 bases outside the gene matches. CDR3 nucleotides: TGCAGCGCTCGACAGGGTGTCTCCTACGAGCAGTACTTC. Translating gives CSARQGVSYEQYF.

In this sample, this clonotype turned up many times. This chain links TRBV5-1 with TRBJ1-4; 10 bases agree with TRBD1. Trimming at V came to 2 bases and at J to 0 bases, leaving 1 base not matched to a gene. CDR3 length equals 16 residues. CDR1 is SGHRS, CDR2 YFSETQ, per germline. The CDR3 DNA is TGCGCCAGCAGCTTCGGACAGGGGGCAACTAATGAAAAACTGTTTTTT. This translates into CASSFGQGATNEKLFF.

The chain links TRBV3-1 to TRBJ2-3; 13 bases map to TRBD2. Germline assignment: CDR1 LGHDT and CDR2 YNNKEL (reference sequence). The V and J ends lost 4 bases and 2 bases, in that order; junction bases with no gene match: 6. The CDR3 contains 17 residues. The CDR3 DNA is TGTGCCAGCAGCCCCCAGACTAGCGGGGGGACCACAGATACGCAGTATTTT. Residues: CASSPQTSGGTTDTQYF.

This clonotype was counted between two and nine times. The chain links TRBV6-1 to TRBJ2-2, with D uncertain. The V gene lost 7 bases and the J gene lost 1 base, with 16 bases spanning the gap. The CDR3 sequence is 16 residues long. Germline CDR1 and CDR2: MNHNS and SASEGT. The CDR3 DNA follows: TGTGCCAGCAAGTCGAATTCGTTGCGGAACACCGGGGAGCTGTTTTTT. This codes for CASKSNSLRNTGELFF.

The chain recombines TRBV4-1 with TRBJ1-5; TRBD1 matches 8 bases. Germline V lookup: CDR1 MGHRA, CDR2 YSYEKL. The trim removed 3 bases at V and 6 bases at J, leaving 4 bases unmatched. The CDR3 spans 14 residues. CDR3 residues: CASSQLQGAQPQHF. Written as DNA, the CDR3 is TGCGCCAGCAGCCAGTTGCAGGGGGCTCAGCCCCAGCATTTT.

At least ten counts were recorded for this clonotype. V and J are TRBV7-9 and TRBJ2-2, with 9 bases lining up with TRBD1. CDR1 and CDR2 from the germline V gene are SEHNR and FQNEAQ (reference sequence). The ends lost 9 bases at V and 5 bases at J; junction bases unmatched: 10. The CDR3 is 15 residues long. CDR3 in amino acids: CASFLPGQGTGELFF. CDR3 in DNA: TGTGCCAGTTTTCTTCCGGGACAGGGAACCGGGGAGCTGTTTTTT. Full variable domain (missing parts from reference TRBV7-9 and TRBJ2-2): DTGVSQNPRHKITKRGQNVTFRCDPISEHNRLYWYRQTLGQGPEFLTYFQNEAQLEKSRLLSDRFSAERPKGSFSTLEIQRTEQGDSAMYLCASFLPGQGTGELFFGEGSRLTVL.

J is TRBJ1-2 and V is TRBV3-1, with a possible D match to TRBD1 (5 bases). V was shortened by 4 bases and J by 8 bases, with 14 bases between the two germline ends. The germline CDR1 and CDR2 sequences are LGHDT and YNNKEL (reference sequence). CDR3 size: 13 residues. Here the CDR3 DNA reads TGTGCCAGCAGCCTATCAGGGTTCGGCGGCTACACCTTC. Its protein is CASSLSGFGGYTF.

The V gene is TRBV5-6, the J gene TRBJ1-1; 8 bases align to TRBD1. Germline CDR1 and CDR2: SGHDT and YYEEEE. This CDR3 contains 13 residues. The trim removed 7 bases at V and 1 base at J, leaving 3 bases unmatched. CDR3 sequence (DNA): TGTGCCAGCTTGACAGGGGCGAACACTGAAGCTTTCTTT. Translated, it gives CASLTGANTEAFF.